A single sample gave rise to the 8 T cell receptor beta chains below, sequenced in a study of T cells in Graves' hyperthyroidism and ophthalmopathy. Researchers amplified the TCR beta CDR3 regions from RNA transcripts. The HTBI set primed first-round TCR CDR3 RT-PCR. TCRdb re-derived calls from the multiplex PCR reads in MiXCR, one entry per CDR3 protein. The data contain around 180,000 distinct CDR3 sequences, more than 15% of them singletons. Sequencing used blood. The source is a woman aged 50 to 65 with Graves' hyperthyroidism.

This clonotype was counted many times. The rearrangement links TRBV30 to TRBJ1-1; D is possibly TRBD1 (6 bases). The CDR3 loop spans 10 amino acids. CDR1 GTSNPN and CDR2 SVGIG come from the germline V gene (reference sequence). The V and J ends lost 8 bases and 5 bases respectively, with 9 bases between them. Written as DNA, the CDR3 is TGTGCCCCCCAGGGGACTGAAGCTTTCTTT. It translates to CAPQGTEAFF.

This clonotype was recorded many times. The V and J genes are TRBV15 and TRBJ1-3; no definite D call. Trimming removed 0 bases from V and 0 bases from J, with 15 bases in between. Germline-derived CDR1 and CDR2 are LNHNV and YYDKDF (reference sequence). The CDR3 consists of 18 residues. CDR3 region: CATSRDRFLGSSGNTIYF. In DNA form, the CDR3 reads TGTGCCACCAGCAGAGATCGATTTTTAGGGTCCTCTGGAAACACCATATATTTT.

In its sample, this clonotype was seen many times. The V and J genes are TRBV7-9 and TRBJ1-3; D gene uncertain. V lost 1 base to trimming and J lost 5 bases, with 9 bases between them. The CDR3 spans 14 residues. Germline lookup yields CDR1 SEHNR and CDR2 FQNEAQ (reference sequence). The chain's CDR3 is CASSLVADRNTIYF. The CDR3 nucleotides are TGTGCCAGCAGCTTAGTGGCAGATAGAAACACCATATATTTT.

This clonotype was seen many times. V usage is TRBV19 and J usage is TRBJ2-2; 12 nucleotides line up with TRBD1. V was pared by 7 bases and J by 6 bases, with 18 bases of the junction left unmatched. Per the germline V gene, CDR1 is LNHDA and CDR2 is SQIVND (reference sequence). The CDR3 has 19 residues. The CDR3 nucleotides read TGTGCCAGTACCCCGGTCGTACCGGGACAGGGGGCGCGTGCCGGGGAGCTGTTTTTT. This codes for CASTPVVPGQGARAGELFF.

This clonotype appeared many times. This sequence joins TRBV6-2 or TRBV6-3 and TRBJ2-7; 7 bases align to TRBD2. The germline CDR1 and CDR2 sequences are MNHEY and SVGEGT. V shed 8 bases, J shed 1 base, and the junction held 2 bases outside the gene matches. The CDR3 runs 12 residues. This CDR3 reads CASGDYSYEQYF. In DNA form, the CDR3 reads TGTGCCAGCGGGGACTATTCCTACGAGCAGTACTTC.

For this clonotype: A clone one base away is much larger, so this may be a read error. The chain employs TRBV6-5 and TRBJ1-5; D unresolved. Germline CDR1 MNHEY, CDR2 SVGAGI. The V end was cut by 4 bases, the J end by 1 base, with 8 bases between. The CDR3 length is 14 residues. This chain's CDR3 is CASSCSQSNQPQHF. The CDR3 DNA is TGTGCCAGCAGTTGTAGCCAGAGCAATCAGCCCCAGCATTTT.

V usage is TRBV20-1 and J usage is TRBJ1-1, with D possibly being TRBD1 (6 bases). The V gene lost 5 bases and the J gene lost 7 bases, with 14 bases spanning the gap. The CDR3 runs 12 residues. CDR1 and CDR2 (germline): DFQATT, SNEGSKA (reference sequence). CDR3 bases: TGCAGTGCTGGGGGCGCCGGCTATGAAGCTTTCTTT. It is translated as CSAGGAGYEAFF.

The V and J genes are TRBV6-2 or TRBV6-3 and TRBJ2-1; TRBD1 matches 7 bases. The length of the CDR3 is 15 residues. Trimming took 6 bases from V and 0 from J; bases not matched to a gene: 5. The V gene's germline CDR1 is MNHEY and CDR2 SVGEGT. CDR3 amino acids: CASSKTGSSYNEQFF. DNA of the CDR3: TGTGCCAGCAGCAAGACAGGGAGCTCCTACAATGAGCAGTTCTTC.